Listed here are 14 T cell receptor beta chains from one sample, sequenced in a study of response to subunit inactivated influenza vaccine. TCRdb recomputed calls from the RT-PCR reads with MiXCR, one row per CDR3 protein. The sample carries a few hundred thousand distinct CDR3 sequences, 21% recorded once. This specimen consisted of PBMCs from blood, obtained less than 22 months after vaccination. The origin of the receptors is a man aged 50 to 69 who received an inactivated influenza vaccine.

At least ten counts were recorded for this clonotype. The gene calls are TRBV12-3 or TRBV12-4 and TRBJ1-1; D ambiguous. CDR3 length equals 13 residues. The ends were cut back, 4 bases at V and 1 base at J, with 7 bases in the middle. The CDR3 bases are TGTGCCAGCAGTTACCTTGGGAACACTGAAGCTTTCTTT. Translated: CASSYLGNTEAFF.

J is TRBJ1-1 and V is TRBV5-1, with D tentatively TRBD1 (5 bases). The length of the CDR3 is 15 residues. Germline V gives CDR1 SGHRS, CDR2 YFSETQ. The V end lost 5 bases, the J end lost 4 bases, and 18 bases lay between the germline ends. The CDR3 nucleotides read TGCGCCAGCAGTGATACAGGTACCTGGGGCACTGAAGCTTTCTTT. It codes for CASSDTGTWGTEAFF.

This chain links TRBV5-6 with TRBJ1-1; maybe TRBD1 (5 bases). The CDR3 has 13 residues. Germline lookup yields CDR1 SGHDT and CDR2 YYEEEE. The V and J ends lost 0 bases and 8 bases respectively, with 11 bases between them. CDR3 nucleotide sequence: TGTGCCAGCAGCTTGGCGGCAGGGAGGGAAGCTTTCTTT. Translated, it gives CASSLAAGREAFF.

V gene TRBV4-2 combines with J gene TRBJ1-2; 10 bases are a match to TRBD1. The CDR3 runs to 15 residues. With V trimmed by 3 bases and J by 3 bases, 4 bases remained unmatched. The germline gives CDR1 LGHNA, CDR2 YNFKEQ. CDR3 in DNA: TGTGCCAGCAGCCACCCCGGACAGGGGGACTATGGCTACACCTTC. Translating gives CASSHPGQGDYGYTF.

This clonotype was observed a handful of times. The genes are TRBV5-4 and TRBJ1-4; 7 bases map to TRBD1. The CDR3 covers 15 residues. Germline values: CDR1 SGHNT, CDR2 YYREEE (reference sequence). Germline trimming cut 3 bases from V and 6 bases from J; bases unmatched to any gene: 8. CDR3 sequence reads: CASSSSTGTHEKLFF. CDR3 nucleotides: TGTGCCAGCAGCTCGTCGACAGGGACGCATGAAAAACTGTTTTTT.

The gene calls are TRBV28 and TRBJ2-7; the D is unclear. This CDR3 spans 12 amino acids. Trimming removed 5 bases from V and 3 bases from J, with 8 bases in between. Germline V gene data show CDR1 as MDHEN and CDR2 as SYDVKM. The chain's CDR3 is CASSPTLYEQYF. For the CDR3, the DNA is TGTGCCAGCAGTCCTACCCTCTACGAGCAGTACTTC.

This clonotype turned up a few times. The rearrangement joins TRBV19 to TRBJ1-5; D is possibly TRBD1 (5 bases). CDR3 length: 15 amino acids. Germline CDR1 LNHDA, CDR2 SQIVND (reference sequence). Trimming left V 5 bases short and J 0 bases short, with 11 bases between. The CDR3 DNA follows: TGTGCCAGTAGTCAATGGGGCTATAGCAATCAGCCCCAGCATTTT. This sequence encodes CASSQWGYSNQPQHF.

The genes are TRBV28 and TRBJ2-3, with 10 bases fitting TRBD2. V trimming: 7 bases; J trimming: 0 bases; junction bases outside the gene matches: 10. The CDR3 runs to 17 residues. CDR1 is MDHEN and CDR2 is SYDVKM in the germline V gene. CDR3 loop: CASISSGGSSSTDTQYF. The CDR3 DNA is TGTGCCAGCATATCTAGCGGGGGTTCCTCTAGCACAGATACGCAGTATTTT.

The chain uses TRBV20-1 and TRBJ2-3, with a weak D call TRBD2 (5 bases). Trimming pared 0 bases from V and 4 bases from J, leaving 14 bases between. CDR1 DFQATT and CDR2 SNEGSKA come from the germline V gene (reference sequence). The CDR3 sequence is 15 residues long. As DNA, the CDR3 is TGCAGTGCTAGAGATGAGTCACTAGTATCAGATACGCAGTATTTT. Protein product: CSARDESLVSDTQYF.

This clonotype was observed a single time. The CDR3 here is CASSPQGSHEQYF. As DNA, the CDR3 is TGTGCCAGCAGCCCACAGGGGTCCCACGAGCAGTACTTC. The chain is built from TRBV7-2 and TRBJ2-7; 7 positions agree with TRBD1. The CDR3 is 13 residues long. The germline V gene has CDR1 SGHTA and CDR2 FQGNSA. Germline trimming cut 5 bases from V and 5 bases from J; bases unmatched to any gene: 6.

This chain uses TRBV6-2 or TRBV6-3 with TRBJ2-7, with D possibly being TRBD2 (8 bases). CDR3 length: 14 residues. The germline CDR1 and CDR2 sequences are MNHEY and SVGEGT. The V and J ends lost 6 bases and 6 bases respectively, with 18 bases between them. The CDR3 nucleotides are TGTGCCAGCAGACGGACAGGCGCGGGGGGCGAGCAGTACTTC. Translated, it gives CASRRTGAGGEQYF.

This chain connects TRBV6-1 to TRBJ2-5; 11 bases agree with TRBD2. The CDR3 spans 15 residues. Germline assignment: CDR1 MNHNS and CDR2 SASEGT. The ends lost 5 bases at V and 4 bases at J; junction bases unmatched: 6. The CDR3 region has the DNA TGTGCCAGCAGTACCGGACTAGCGGGTAGAGAGACCCAGTACTTC. As protein: CASSTGLAGRETQYF.

The chain combines TRBV10-2 with TRBJ2-4, with no clear D. CDR3 length equals 15 residues. In germline, CDR1 is WSHSY, CDR2 SAAADI. The V and J ends lost 2 bases and 3 bases respectively, with 11 bases between them. The CDR3 spells CASSEGEGGKNIQYF. The CDR3 coding sequence is TGCGCCAGCAGTGAGGGCGAAGGCGGCAAAAACATTCAGTACTTC.

The rearrangement joins TRBV11-2 to TRBJ1-4; D is ambiguous. The CDR3 runs 13 residues. Trimming removed 1 base at V and 8 bases at J, with 8 bases between. Germline V gene data show CDR1 as SGHAT and CDR2 as FQNNGV. As DNA, the CDR3 is TGTGCCAGCAGCTTAGGAGATTACGAAAAACTGTTTTTT. This translates into CASSLGDYEKLFF.